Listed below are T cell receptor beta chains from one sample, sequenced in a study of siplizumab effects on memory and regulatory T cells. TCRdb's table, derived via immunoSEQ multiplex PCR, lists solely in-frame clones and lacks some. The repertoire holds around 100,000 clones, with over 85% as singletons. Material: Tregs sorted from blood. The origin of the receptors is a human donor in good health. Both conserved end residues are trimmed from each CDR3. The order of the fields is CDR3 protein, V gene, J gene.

cdr3_aa: ASRTGNTGELF; v_call: TRBV6-1; j_call: TRBJ2-2
cdr3_aa: ASSATGWVHEQY; v_call: TRBV9; j_call: TRBJ2-7
cdr3_aa: ASSQDAPFRSGRVYEQY; v_call: TRBV14; j_call: TRBJ2-7
cdr3_aa: ASSWVVSAANYGYT; v_call: TRBV5-1; j_call: TRBJ1-2
cdr3_aa: ASSWGLRPYNEQF; v_call: TRBV7-9; j_call: TRBJ2-1
cdr3_aa: ATSRNVAGLNVFIYNEQF; v_call: TRBV15; j_call: TRBJ2-1
cdr3_aa: ASSQDGQLVNTEAF; v_call: TRBV4-1; j_call: TRBJ1-1
cdr3_aa: AWTRLIGYT; v_call: TRBV30; j_call: TRBJ1-2
cdr3_aa: AWSLTGNYGYT; v_call: TRBV30; j_call: TRBJ1-2
cdr3_aa: ASSTNTDTQY; v_call: TRBV5-6; j_call: TRBJ2-3
cdr3_aa: ASSMGYGYT; v_call: TRBV25-1; j_call: TRBJ1-2
cdr3_aa: AWSVRGEFSQNIQY; v_call: TRBV30; j_call: TRBJ2-4
cdr3_aa: SLDGQREAF; v_call: TRBV20-1; j_call: TRBJ1-1
cdr3_aa: ASRPTSGGSYNEQF; v_call: TRBV7-9; j_call: TRBJ2-1
cdr3_aa: SVGFYTEAF; v_call: TRBV29-1; j_call: TRBJ1-1
cdr3_aa: ASSWGQGPGQF; v_call: TRBV27; j_call: TRBJ2-1
cdr3_aa: ASSVGARSSGNTIY; v_call: TRBV9; j_call: TRBJ1-3
cdr3_aa: ASSLVGTSIGEQF; v_call: TRBV5-1; j_call: TRBJ2-1
cdr3_aa: ASSSTTDDTQY; v_call: TRBV7-3; j_call: TRBJ2-3
cdr3_aa: ASSLTGRGGAGANVLT; v_call: TRBV5-5; j_call: TRBJ2-6
cdr3_aa: ASSVVPAPAAEQETQY; v_call: TRBV9; j_call: TRBJ2-5
cdr3_aa: ASIRDTSTDTQY; v_call: TRBV6-1; j_call: TRBJ2-3
cdr3_aa: ATDSGSNEQF; v_call: TRBV10-3; j_call: TRBJ2-1
cdr3_aa: AISSRDRTVNTEAF; v_call: TRBV10-3; j_call: TRBJ1-1
cdr3_aa: ASSGTAGKRNEQF; v_call: TRBV5-4; j_call: TRBJ2-1
cdr3_aa: ASSRDRATYNSPLH; v_call: TRBV27; j_call: TRBJ1-6
cdr3_aa: ASSLGLAGRDTQY; v_call: TRBV7-8; j_call: TRBJ2-3
cdr3_aa: ASSVVGGATDTQY; v_call: TRBV9; j_call: TRBJ2-3
cdr3_aa: ASSKGQGAYEQY; v_call: TRBV21-1; j_call: TRBJ2-7
cdr3_aa: ASSINRGSGYT; v_call: TRBV19; j_call: TRBJ1-2
cdr3_aa: SVYRDRGTLGTEAF; v_call: TRBV29-1; j_call: TRBJ1-1
cdr3_aa: ASIFWGQYTTGYT; v_call: TRBV6-6; j_call: TRBJ1-2
cdr3_aa: ASSYSVATYEQY; v_call: TRBV6-5; j_call: TRBJ2-7
cdr3_aa: ASSQPTVTNEKLF; v_call: TRBV7-6; j_call: TRBJ1-4
cdr3_aa: ASSEAMGLGQGNYGYT; v_call: TRBV2; j_call: TRBJ1-2
cdr3_aa: ASSFLRGDHEQY; v_call: TRBV7-2; j_call: TRBJ2-7
cdr3_aa: ASSLGYTNEQF; v_call: TRBV5-1; j_call: TRBJ2-1
cdr3_aa: ASSTRLAESSTDTQY; v_call: TRBV9; j_call: TRBJ2-3
cdr3_aa: ASSLWTGTYEQY; v_call: TRBV5-1; j_call: TRBJ2-7
cdr3_aa: ASSLKMLGTGELF; v_call: TRBV7-9; j_call: TRBJ2-2
cdr3_aa: ASSSRLNYGYT; v_call: TRBV5-4; j_call: TRBJ1-2
cdr3_aa: ASRSEGSTYEQY; v_call: TRBV19; j_call: TRBJ2-7
cdr3_aa: ASGQGPSGNTIY; v_call: TRBV9; j_call: TRBJ1-3
cdr3_aa: ASSEASVRGIDTQY; v_call: TRBV6-1; j_call: TRBJ2-3
cdr3_aa: ASNRQGPNTEAF; v_call: TRBV27; j_call: TRBJ1-1
cdr3_aa: ASSLAGSANYGYT; v_call: TRBV7-9; j_call: TRBJ1-2
cdr3_aa: SVRLAEEQF; v_call: TRBV29-1; j_call: TRBJ2-1
cdr3_aa: ASSLLGTGSYEQY; v_call: TRBV5-1; j_call: TRBJ2-7
cdr3_aa: ASSARQGGNQPQH; v_call: TRBV7-2; j_call: TRBJ1-5